The clone carrying this T cell receptor beta chain was counted only a few times. Researchers ran immunoSEQ v3.0 at survey level. The repertoire was sequenced with immunoSEQ multiplex PCR; TCRdb's copy has only in-frame clones and lacks some. This sample has about 16,000 clones, with approximately 79% found just once. These data come from a study of long-term antiretroviral therapy in people with HIV. The CDR3 consists of 14 residues. From germline, CDR1 is SNHLY and CDR2 FYNNEI. V shed 7 bases and J 2 bases; nucleotides not matched to a gene: 7. The sequence derives from a man between 18 and 29 years old with HIV. The chain links TRBV2 to TRBJ1-1, with 7 bases that match TRBD1. The sample consisted of unsorted PBMCs, taken 0.1 years after starting antiretroviral therapy. In DNA, the CDR3 is TGTGCCAGCATTGCCGGGACAGATAACACTGAAGCTTTCTTT. It encodes CASIAGTDNTEAFF.